Below are 4 T cell receptor beta chains sequenced from a single sample in a study of T cells in Graves' hyperthyroidism and ophthalmopathy. TCR beta CDR3 regions were amplified from RNA. The TCR CDR3 was amplified in a first-round RT-PCR using the HTBI primer set. TCRdb re-analysed the multiplex PCR reads in MiXCR, keeping a single row per CDR3 protein. Here the sample spans some 720,000 distinct CDR3 sequences, roughly 15% being singletons. Sequenced material: blood. The receptors here all came from a young man with Graves' hyperthyroidism.

Only a few counts were recorded for this clonotype. This CDR3 reads CASSPFWGETQYF. CDR3 nucleotides: TGTGCCAGCTCACCATTTTGGGGAGAGACCCAGTACTTC. The chain joins TRBV18 to TRBJ2-5; D remains ambiguous. Germline V gene lookup returns CDR1 KGHSH and CDR2 LQKENI. Trimming left V 2 bases short and J 4 bases short, with 8 bases between. The CDR3 is 13 residues long.

This clonotype has only one observation. This sequence may be a read error, since a much larger clone differs from it by one base. The chain joins TRBV11-2 to TRBJ2-3, with D possibly being TRBD1 or TRBD2 (6 bases each). The V end lost 4 bases, the J end lost 8 bases, and 22 bases lay between the germline ends. The CDR3 extends over 16 amino acids. Germline V lookup: CDR1 SGHAT, CDR2 FQNNGV. The CDR3 region is CASSSLRGARKGTQYF. DNA of the CDR3: TGTGCCAGCAGCTCCCTGAGGGGGGCCAGGAAGGGTACGCAGTATTTT.

In its sample, this clonotype was seen many times. The chain links TRBV18 to TRBJ2-1; 9 positions agree with TRBD2. The length of the CDR3 is 16 residues. J lost 8 bases, V lost 0 bases, and 8 bases had no gene match. Germline V gives CDR1 KGHSH, CDR2 LQKENI. CDR3 region: CASSPPRSGRFYEQFF. The CDR3 nucleotides are TGTGCCAGCTCACCACCGCGGAGCGGGAGGTTTTATGAGCAGTTCTTC.

Concerning this clonotype itself: One end of the junction is discordant with germline, which a read error may explain. The chain recombines TRBV4-1 with TRBJ2-5, with D unclear. CDR3 length: 14 amino acids. Germline CDR1 MGHRA, CDR2 YSYEKL. The CDR3 bases are TGCGCCAGCAGCCAAGCCATGCCGGGTCCGTTACGACACTTC. Translating it yields CASSQAMPGPLRHF.